The present T cell receptor (beta chain) was sequenced within a study of OX40 agonist ivuxolimab in advanced cancers. General study points: Doses of 0.1 to 3.0 mg/kg were accompanied by clonal expansion of CD4+ and CD8+ blood T cells by week 6. Which antigen the expanded peripheral T cells recognized is unknown. Partial responders at 0.1-3.0 mg/kg showed near-lowest clonal expansion.

CDR3 length: 13 amino acids. Germline trimming cut 5 bases from V and 6 bases from J; bases unmatched to any gene: 5. Germline V gives CDR1 SEHNR, CDR2 FQNEAQ (reference sequence). Collection of blood occurred at baseline, at cycle 4 day 1, and at cycle 7 day 1. Some clones are missing from TCRdb's copy, which holds only in-frame ones; the method was immunoSEQ multiplex PCR. In the table there are more than 75,000 clones, approximately 83% of which are singletons. Points on this clone: Its antigen is unidentified.

The V gene is TRBV7-9, the J gene TRBJ1-2, with 8 bases fitting TRBD1. The sequencing used CD4+ or CD8+ T cells sorted from blood, collected in a trial of the OX40 agonist ivuxolimab. The source is an adult with an advanced solid tumor such as melanoma, head and neck, liver or kidney cancer. Here the CDR3 reads CASSQTGDDGYTF. The CDR3 DNA reads as TGTGCCAGCAGCCAGACAGGGGATGATGGCTACACCTTC.